These 15 T cell receptor beta chains were sequenced from one sample in a study of CD8 T cells in Susac syndrome. A quantity of 0.5 to 1 ug RNA underwent reverse transcription using random hexamers. TCRdb used MiXCR to reprocess the immunoSEQ multiplex PCR reads, holding one entry per CDR3 protein. The table includes around 160,000 distinct CDR3 sequences, 90% to 95% detected once. Sequencing was done on a sample of CD4+ T cells from PBMCs. These receptors originate from a human donor in good health.

The count of this clonotype is one. The chain carries TRBV14 and TRBJ2-7, with 8 bases identical to TRBD1. This CDR3 comprises 14 residues. With V trimmed by 6 bases and J by 3 bases, 7 bases remained unmatched. Looked up from germline, CDR1 is SGHDN and CDR2 is FVKESK. This chain's CDR3 is CASRRTGQGYEQYF. CDR3 sequence (DNA): TGTGCCAGCAGGCGGACTGGACAGGGCTACGAGCAGTACTTC.

The chain recombines TRBV28 with TRBJ1-5; D may be TRBD1 (5 bases). Germline V gene sequence: CDR1 MDHEN, CDR2 SYDVKM. This CDR3 has 13 residues. V dropped 7 bases and J dropped 1 base, with 8 bases sitting between them. The DNA of the CDR3 is TGTGCCAGCATCCGGACAAGCAATCAGCCCCAGCATTTT. It encodes CASIRTSNQPQHF.

V and J are TRBV29-1 and TRBJ2-3, with a possible D match to TRBD1 (6 bases). Germline V CDR1 and CDR2: SQVTM, ANQGSEA. CDR3 length: 13 amino acids. Trimming left V 4 bases short and J 8 bases short, with 16 bases between. The CDR3 loop is CSVGDSGVGTQYF. The CDR3 DNA is TGCAGCGTTGGAGACTCAGGGGTCGGTACGCAGTATTTT.

This chain connects TRBV20-1 to TRBJ1-4; TRBD1 matches 7 bases. This CDR3 region has 12 residues. V trimming: 4 bases; J trimming: 8 bases; junction bases outside the gene matches: 4. CDR1 and CDR2 (germline): DFQATT, SNEGSKA (reference sequence). The CDR3 DNA reads as TGCAGTGCTACCGACAGGGTAGAAAAACTGTTTTTT. Amino acid sequence: CSATDRVEKLFF.

The gene calls are TRBV11-2 and TRBJ2-5; D uncertain. CDR3 length equals 13 residues. Per germline, CDR1 SGHAT and CDR2 FQNNGV. Deletions cut 5 bases from V and 1 base from J, with 8 bases between. CDR3 loop: CASSPNSQETQYF. The CDR3 DNA follows: TGTGCCAGCAGCCCCAACTCCCAAGAGACCCAGTACTTC.

The rearrangement links TRBV19 to TRBJ1-2, with 7 nucleotides matching TRBD1. V was clipped by 1 base and J by 8 bases; unmatched bases: 10. This CDR3 has 15 amino acids. Per the germline V gene, CDR1 is LNHDA and CDR2 is SQIVND (reference sequence). DNA of the CDR3: TGTGCCAGTAGTATAGGAATTAGGACAGGCGACGGCTACACCTTC. Protein sequence: CASSIGIRTGDGYTF. Together with reference TRBV19 and TRBJ1-2, the CDR3 gives the full variable domain: DGGITQSPKYLFRKEGQNVTLSCEQNLNHDAMYWYRQDPGQGLRLIYYSQIVNDFQKGDIAEGYSVSREKKESFPLTVTSAQKNPTAFYLCASSIGIRTGDGYTFGSGTRLTVV.

A single count supports this clonotype. The V and J genes are TRBV5-1 and TRBJ2-2; possibly TRBD1 for D (5 bases). The germline V gene encodes CDR1 SGHRS and CDR2 YFSETQ. Between the trimmed V and J ends, which lost 0 bases and 5 bases, there was a span of 8 bases. The CDR3 totals 14 residues. The CDR3 loop is CASSLEGQTGELFF. The DNA for the CDR3 is TGCGCCAGCAGCTTGGAAGGACAAACCGGGGAGCTGTTTTTT.

The V call is TRBV5-1, the J call TRBJ2-7; D uncertain. This CDR3 has 13 residues. Trimming took 4 bases from V and 1 from J, leaving 9 bases between them. Germline-derived CDR1 and CDR2 are SGHRS and YFSETQ. This CDR3 reads CASSDTASYEQYF. The CDR3 nucleotides read TGCGCCAGCAGCGACACAGCGTCCTACGAGCAGTACTTC. The whole variable domain, filled in from reference TRBV5-1 and TRBJ2-7, reads KAGVTQTPRYLIKTRGQQVTLSCSPISGHRSVSWYQQTPGQGLQFLFEYFSETQRNKGNFPGRFSGRQFSNSRSEMNVSTLELGDSALYLCASSDTASYEQYFGPGTRLTVT.

Only one count was recorded for this clonotype. The genes are TRBV9 and TRBJ2-1, with D perhaps matching TRBD2 (5 bases). This CDR3 spans 13 amino acids. V was trimmed by 0 bases and J by 9 bases, leaving 10 bases between them. Germline-derived CDR1 and CDR2 are SGDLS and YYNGEE. CDR3 DNA: TGTGCCAGCAGCGTAGGCTTGGGGAGTGAGCAGTTCTTC. It is translated as CASSVGLGSEQFF.

V gene TRBV3-1 combines with J gene TRBJ1-5; no clear D. The CDR3 runs to 15 residues. In germline, CDR1 is LGHDT, CDR2 YNNKEL (reference sequence). V lost 1 base, J lost 7 bases, and 14 bases lay in between. The CDR3 region has the DNA TGTGCCAGCAGCCAAGGAGGTGTAGGAGGGCAGCCCCAGCATTTT. It encodes CASSQGGVGGQPQHF.

The rearrangement links TRBV20-1 to TRBJ1-5; TRBD1 aligns across 8 bases. The V segment lost 3 bases and the J segment 6 bases; nucleotides outside the gene matches: 7. The CDR3 spans 14 residues. The V gene's germline CDR1 is DFQATT and CDR2 SNEGSKA (reference sequence). The CDR3 protein is CSARGTGVFQPQHF. The CDR3 DNA is TGCAGTGCTAGGGGGACAGGCGTGTTTCAGCCCCAGCATTTT.

This clonotype was recorded once. The V call is TRBV12-3 or TRBV12-4, the J call TRBJ2-5; D is ambiguous. The CDR3 is 14 residues long. V gave up 4 bases and J gave up 5 bases, with 14 bases separating them. The CDR3 sequence: CASSSLLTAETQYF. CDR3 in DNA: TGTGCCAGCAGTTCCCTGTTGACTGCCGAGACCCAGTACTTC.

V gene TRBV14 combines with J gene TRBJ2-1; possibly TRBD1 or TRBD2 for D (5 bases each). Germline CDR1 is SGHDN and CDR2 is FVKESK. Deletions cut 4 bases from V and 4 bases from J, with 8 bases between. This CDR3 comprises 13 residues. CDR3 in amino acids: CASSPWGYNEQFF. CDR3 nucleotide sequence: TGTGCCAGCAGCCCCTGGGGGTACAATGAGCAGTTCTTC.

The chain recombines TRBV3-1 with TRBJ2-1, with 8 bases aligning to TRBD2. The V and J ends lost 1 base and 15 bases, in that order; junction bases with no gene match: 5. The CDR3 is 12 residues long. The germline CDR1 and CDR2 sequences are LGHDT and YNNKEL (reference sequence). This CDR3 reads CASSQGASGRFF. DNA for the CDR3: TGTGCCAGCAGCCAAGGGGCTAGCGGGCGGTTCTTC.

The chain links TRBV10-3 to TRBJ1-5; 7 nucleotides agree with TRBD1. The CDR3 loop spans 14 amino acids. Per the germline V gene, CDR1 is ENHRY and CDR2 is SYGVKD. After removal of 5 bases from V and 5 bases from J, the junction contained 6 bases not matched to a gene. Here the CDR3 reads CAISPTGTDQPQHF. CDR3 coding DNA: TGTGCCATCAGTCCGACAGGGACTGATCAGCCCCAGCATTTT.